This T cell receptor (beta chain) was sequenced during a study of cytomegalovirus exposure and HLA in healthy donors. Primers included in the PCR were 60 Vbeta and 13 Jbeta primers. This table comes from immunoSEQ multiplex PCR, and its TCRdb copy is limited to in-frame clones, with some not included. The repertoire includes 100,000 to 150,000 clones, roughly four fifths of them detected once, and about 7.5% sits in the top ten. Sequencing was done on a sample of PBMCs. This sequence was found in a woman between 45 and 60 years old in good health and CMV-seropositive.

The CDR3 region is CASSHSASMNTEAFF. Here the CDR3 DNA reads TGCGCCAGCAGCCACTCCGCCAGTATGAACACTGAAGCTTTCTTT. This chain links TRBV4-1 with TRBJ1-1; D unclear. Germline CDR1 is MGHRA and CDR2 is YSYEKL. Trimming left V 3 bases short and J 0 bases short, with 11 bases between. CDR3 length: 15 amino acids.